This is a list of T cell receptor beta chains from one sample in a study of blood T cell repertoires in COVID-19. Method: immunoSEQ multiplex PCR; TCRdb's copy keeps in-frame clones and lacks some. The sample includes 200,000 to 300,000 clones, approximately 84% of them seen just once. Sequencing was performed on peripheral blood. The receptors stem from a man in his fifties or sixties with acute or convalescent COVID-19. Each CDR3 is given with its conserved first and last residue. The D gene is left open where the match is weak. Clone sizes are given selectively: once, few, many, or a class where the clone is expanded.

J: TRBJ1-1; D: .; V: TRBV20-1; size: .; CDR3: CSAVHQGEAFF; DNA: TGCAGTGCTGTCCACCAGGGGGAAGCTTTCTTT
J: TRBJ1-3; D: .; V: TRBV4-1; size: .; CDR3: CASSLTHGFSGNTIYF; DNA: TGCGCCAGCAGCCTAACTCACGGGTTCTCTGGAAACACCATATATTTT
J: TRBJ2-3; D: TRBD2; V: TRBV5-1; size: .; CDR3: CASSTLAGDDADTQYF; DNA: TGCGCCAGCAGCACTTTAGCGGGGGATGACGCAGATACGCAGTATTTT
J: TRBJ2-7; D: TRBD1; V: TRBV5-6; size: .; CDR3: CASSPGQNSYEQYF; DNA: TGTGCCAGCAGCCCGGGACAGAACTCCTACGAGCAGTACTTC
J: TRBJ1-1; D: TRBD1; V: TRBV5-1; size: .; CDR3: CARSGGQGVSGPEAFF; DNA: TGCGCCCGCAGCGGGGGACAGGGGGTAAGCGGGCCTGAAGCTTTCTTT
J: TRBJ1-2; D: .; V: TRBV6-5; size: .; CDR3: CASTLWGRLDYGYTF; DNA: TGTGCCAGCACGCTGTGGGGGCGCTTGGACTATGGCTACACCTTC
J: TRBJ2-7; D: TRBD1; V: TRBV2; size: .; CDR3: CASLGTGGYEQYF; DNA: TGTGCCAGCCTCGGGACAGGGGGCTACGAGCAGTACTTC
J: TRBJ2-7; D: TRBD2; V: TRBV4-2; size: few; CDR3: CASSQRSGGGHEQYF; DNA: TGTGCCAGCAGCCAACGAAGCGGGGGGGGGCACGAGCAGTACTTC
J: TRBJ1-4; D: .; V: TRBV6-2/TRBV6-3; size: .; CDR3: CASSSSEKLFF; DNA: TGTGCCAGCAGTTCGAGTGAAAAACTGTTTTTT
J: TRBJ2-5; D: .; V: TRBV6-5; size: .; CDR3: CASRVTFGKKTQYF; DNA: TGTGCCAGCAGGGTCACCTTCGGTAAAAAGACCCAGTACTTC
J: TRBJ2-4; D: TRBD1; V: TRBV3-1/TRBV3-2; size: once; CDR3: CASSQGAGGMYIQYF; DNA: TGTGCCAGCAGCCAAGGGGCAGGGGGTATGTACATTCAGTACTTC
J: TRBJ1-5; D: .; V: TRBV30; size: .; CDR3: CAWSTRGVGGYQPQHF; DNA: TGTGCCTGGTCTACGAGAGGCGTAGGGGGATATCAGCCCCAGCATTTT
J: TRBJ2-6; D: TRBD1; V: TRBV9; size: .; CDR3: CASSVGDRGSGANVLTF; DNA: TGTGCCAGCAGCGTAGGAGACAGGGGATCAGGGGCCAACGTCCTGACTTTC
J: TRBJ2-5; D: .; V: TRBV12-5; size: .; CDR3: CASGFPQVGETQYF; DNA: TGTGCTAGTGGTTTCCCACAGGTTGGAGAGACCCAGTACTTC
J: TRBJ2-7; D: .; V: TRBV5-6; size: .; CDR3: CASSGFQGRRAYEQYF; DNA: TGTGCCAGCAGCGGATTTCAGGGGAGAAGGGCCTACGAGCAGTACTTC
J: TRBJ2-7; D: .; V: TRBV5-8; size: .; CDR3: CASSFGGFEQYF; DNA: TGTGCCAGCAGCTTCGGCGGGTTCGAGCAGTACTTC
J: TRBJ2-1; D: TRBD2; V: TRBV7-9; size: .; CDR3: CATTPYSGRRPEQFF; DNA: TGTGCCACCACGCCCTATAGCGGGCGCCGTCCTGAGCAGTTCTTC
J: TRBJ1-6; D: .; V: TRBV19; size: .; CDR3: CASSSTGRTPLHF; DNA: TGTGCCAGTAGTTCAACGGGGAGGACACCCCTCCACTTT
J: TRBJ2-7; D: TRBD1; V: TRBV9; size: .; CDR3: CASSEGQGGYEQYF; DNA: TGTGCCAGCAGCGAGGGACAGGGAGGCTACGAGCAGTACTTC
J: TRBJ1-5; D: .; V: TRBV18; size: .; CDR3: CASSPVPEGNQPQHF; DNA: TGTGCCAGCTCACCCGTCCCAGAAGGCAATCAGCCCCAGCATTTT
J: TRBJ1-2; D: .; V: TRBV2; size: .; CDR3: CASSLQGLSGYTF; DNA: TGTGCCAGCAGCCTCCAGGGACTCAGCGGCTACACCTTC
J: TRBJ2-1; D: TRBD2; V: TRBV7-9; size: .; CDR3: CASSLVETSHEQFF; DNA: TGTGCCAGCAGCTTAGTTGAGACTAGCCATGAGCAGTTCTTC
J: TRBJ2-5; D: TRBD2; V: TRBV5-1; size: .; CDR3: CASIPGTSGSPAETQYF; DNA: TGCGCCAGCATCCCCGGGACTAGCGGGTCCCCAGCGGAGACCCAGTACTTC
J: TRBJ1-4; D: .; V: TRBV3-1/TRBV3-2; size: .; CDR3: CASSQGQGVEKLFF; DNA: TGTGCCAGCAGCCAAGGGCAGGGCGTTGAAAAACTGTTTTTT
J: TRBJ2-5; D: TRBD1; V: TRBV6-5; size: once; CDR3: CASSWGTGKQETQYF; DNA: TGTGCCAGCAGTTGGGGGACAGGGAAACAAGAGACCCAGTACTTC
J: TRBJ1-3; D: .; V: TRBV2; size: .; CDR3: CASRVGPGNTIYF; DNA: TGTGCCAGCCGGGTGGGGCCTGGAAACACCATATATTTT
J: TRBJ2-1; D: .; V: TRBV7-9; size: .; CDR3: CASSLAVGSSNEQFF; DNA: TGTGCCAGCAGCTTAGCGGTCGGGAGCTCGAATGAGCAGTTCTTC
J: TRBJ1-1; D: TRBD1; V: TRBV7-2; size: .; CDR3: CASSGDRNTEAFF; DNA: TGTGCCAGCAGCGGGGACAGGAACACTGAAGCTTTCTTT
J: TRBJ2-7; D: .; V: TRBV7-2; size: .; CDR3: CASSRRGYDSYEQYF; DNA: TGTGCCAGCAGTCGCCGGGGATACGATTCCTACGAGCAGTACTTC
J: TRBJ1-1; D: .; V: TRBV6-5; size: .; CDR3: CASSYGGVTEAFF; DNA: TGTGCCAGCAGTTACGGGGGGGTTACTGAAGCTTTCTTT
J: TRBJ2-5; D: .; V: TRBV18; size: once; CDR3: CASSPTGLGETQYF; DNA: TGTGCCAGCTCACCCACAGGGTTGGGAGAGACCCAGTACTTC
J: TRBJ2-7; D: TRBD1; V: TRBV27; size: .; CDR3: CASSPMGHRGEQYF; DNA: TGTGCCAGCAGTCCTATGGGTCACAGGGGCGAGCAGTACTTC
J: TRBJ2-1; D: TRBD1; V: TRBV6-5; size: .; CDR3: CASRKPGTGYNEQFF; DNA: TGTGCCAGCAGGAAACCCGGGACAGGGTACAATGAGCAGTTCTTC
J: TRBJ2-6; D: .; V: TRBV30; size: .; CDR3: CAWRQSGANVLTF; DNA: TGTGCCTGGAGACAGTCTGGGGCCAACGTCCTGACTTTC
J: TRBJ2-1; D: TRBD1; V: TRBV9; size: .; CDR3: CASSPRPGTGGDEQFF; DNA: TGTGCCAGCAGCCCACGACCCGGGACAGGGGGGGATGAGCAGTTCTTC
J: TRBJ2-5; D: .; V: TRBV27; size: .; CDR3: CASSLFWQGREETQYF; DNA: TGTGCCAGCAGTTTATTCTGGCAGGGGAGAGAGGAGACCCAGTACTTC
J: TRBJ2-7; D: .; V: TRBV19; size: .; CDR3: CASSMGQEQYF; DNA: TGTGCCAGTAGTATGGGGCAAGAGCAGTACTTC
J: TRBJ2-7; D: TRBD1; V: TRBV6-6; size: .; CDR3: CASSYLSGGYYEQYF; DNA: TGTGCCAGCAGTTACTTGTCAGGGGGCTACTACGAGCAGTACTTC
J: TRBJ2-3; D: .; V: TRBV6-6; size: few; CDR3: CASSYLQGNTDTQYF; DNA: TGTGCCAGCAGTTACCTCCAGGGAAACACAGATACGCAGTATTTT
J: TRBJ1-1; D: .; V: TRBV4-1; size: .; CDR3: CASSPGDTTEAFF; DNA: TGCGCCAGCAGCCCAGGGGACACCACTGAAGCTTTCTTT
J: TRBJ2-1; D: TRBD2; V: TRBV24-1; size: .; CDR3: CATAGTRKNEQFF; DNA: TGTGCCACCGCCGGGACTAGAAAGAACGAGCAGTTCTTC
J: TRBJ1-2; D: .; V: TRBV7-3; size: .; CDR3: CASSSGYGYTF; DNA: TGTGCCAGCAGCAGCGGTTACGGCTACACCTTC
J: TRBJ2-3; D: .; V: TRBV7-9; size: .; CDR3: CASSDGRSDTQYF; DNA: TGTGCCAGCAGCGACGGGAGATCCGATACGCAGTATTTT
J: TRBJ1-1; D: .; V: TRBV7-3; size: once; CDR3: CASSLYTGTEAFF; DNA: TGTGCCAGCAGCCTCTATACAGGCACTGAAGCTTTCTTT
J: TRBJ2-1; D: .; V: TRBV7-3; size: .; CDR3: CASSAQGGPNEQFF; DNA: TGTGCCAGCAGCGCGCAGGGGGGTCCCAATGAGCAGTTCTTC
J: TRBJ2-2; D: TRBD1; V: TRBV18; size: .; CDR3: CASSPPGQGNTGELFF; DNA: TGTGCCAGCTCACCACCGGGACAGGGGAACACCGGGGAGCTGTTTTTT
J: TRBJ2-5; D: TRBD1; V: TRBV27; size: .; CDR3: CASARQGWEETQYF; DNA: TGTGCCAGCGCAAGACAGGGTTGGGAAGAGACCCAGTACTTC
J: TRBJ2-1; D: .; V: TRBV6-2/TRBV6-3; size: .; CDR3: CASSFHGSSYNEQFF; DNA: TGTGCCAGCAGTTTTCACGGGAGCTCCTACAATGAGCAGTTCTTC
J: TRBJ2-5; D: TRBD2; V: TRBV7-8; size: once; CDR3: CASKEVWLAGAETQYF; DNA: TGTGCCAGCAAAGAAGTGTGGCTAGCGGGGGCCGAGACCCAGTACTTC
J: TRBJ2-4; D: TRBD2; V: TRBV3-1/TRBV3-2; size: .; CDR3: CASSQGLAGAQAKNIQYF; DNA: TGTGCCAGCAGCCAGGGACTAGCGGGAGCCCAGGCCAAAAACATTCAGTACTTC
J: TRBJ1-1; D: .; V: TRBV6-1; size: .; CDR3: CASSENSGLNTEAFF; DNA: TGTGCCAGCAGTGAAAATTCGGGACTAAACACTGAAGCTTTCTTT